The 30 T cell receptor beta chains reported below all come from one sample, sequenced in a study of Ad26.COV2.S vaccination and SARS-CoV-2 variants. Sequencing was performed with immunoSEQ multiplex PCR; in TCRdb, only in-frame clones are kept and a portion is missing. The sample lists under 150,000 clones, 86% occurring once. The material was peripheral blood, obtained after recovery from COVID-19. These receptors came from a human donor who had recovered from COVID-19.

This chain links TRBV7-9 with TRBJ1-1; maybe TRBD1 (6 bases). This CDR3 region has 14 residues. From germline, CDR1 is SEHNR and CDR2 FQNEAQ (reference sequence). Between the trimmed V and J ends, which lost 4 bases and 1 base, there was a span of 10 bases. CDR3 nucleotide sequence: TGTGCCAGCAGCTGGGACAACCCGAACACTGAAGCTTTCTTT. It yields the protein CASSWDNPNTEAFF.

The chain has TRBV21-1 and TRBJ2-1; the D call TRBD2 from the table was never checked on the DNA. TRBV21-1 is noted as a pseudogene. The CDR3 has 15 residues. The CDR3 coding sequence is TGTGCCAGCACCCCTGGGGAGCGGGTCTACAATGAGCAGTTCTTC. It translates to CASTPGERVYNEQFF.

The rearrangement uses TRBV28 and TRBJ1-5; weak D call: TRBD1 (5 bases). The V and J ends lost 5 bases and 0 bases respectively, with 11 bases between them. CDR1 MDHEN and CDR2 SYDVKM come from the germline V gene. The CDR3 extends over 15 amino acids. The CDR3 here is CASSGTDYSNQPQHF. The CDR3 DNA sequence: TGTGCCAGCAGTGGGACCGATTATAGCAATCAGCCCCAGCATTTT.

The chain joins TRBV7-8 to TRBJ2-2; D is undetermined. CDR3 size: 17 residues. CDR1 SGHVS and CDR2 FQNEAQ come from the germline V gene. Trimming removed 5 bases from V and 3 bases from J, with 19 bases in between. The CDR3: CASSRLETPIYTGELFF. The CDR3 DNA reads TGTGCCAGCAGCCGATTAGAGACACCGATATACACCGGGGAGCTGTTTTTT.

This chain uses TRBV7-9 with TRBJ2-2, with D possibly being TRBD1 (5 bases). The CDR3 sequence is 16 residues long. Germline-derived CDR1 and CDR2 are SEHNR and FQNEAQ (reference sequence). Trimming stripped 2 bases from V and 1 base from J, with 11 bases between. CDR3 sequence (DNA): TGTGCCAGCAGCTTACTCCGGCAGGGGAACACCGGGGAGCTGTTTTTT. It codes for CASSLLRQGNTGELFF.

The V call is TRBV4-3, the J call TRBJ1-2; D is undetermined. The germline V and J ends were trimmed by 2 bases and 4 bases, with 26 bases remaining between them. The CDR3 runs 19 residues. Germline V CDR1 and CDR2: LGHNA, YSLEER. The CDR3 loop is CASSQRARLGSPGSYGYTF. The CDR3 DNA reads as TGCGCCAGCAGCCAAAGGGCTCGACTTGGAAGCCCTGGCTCCTATGGCTACACCTTC.

This chain joins TRBV7-9 and TRBJ2-1, with 7 bases matching TRBD1. Trimming at V came to 1 base and at J to 5 bases, leaving 2 bases not matched to a gene. The germline V gene encodes CDR1 SEHNR and CDR2 FQNEAQ (reference sequence). The CDR3 spans 14 residues. The CDR3 protein is CASSLGRGNNEQFF. For the CDR3, the DNA is TGTGCCAGCAGCTTAGGCAGGGGGAACAATGAGCAGTTCTTC.

CDR3 bases: TGTGCCAGCAGTTCCCCGGGACGGGAAGCCGCGGGCCAGCCCCAGCATTTT. Protein product: CASSSPGREAAGQPQHF. J is TRBJ1-5 and V is TRBV28, with a tentative D call TRBD1 (5 bases). V was clipped by 4 bases and J by 7 bases, with 23 bases between them. CDR3 size: 17 residues. CDR1 and CDR2 from the germline V gene are MDHEN and SYDVKM.

The V call is TRBV3-1 (or the pseudogene TRBV3-2), the J call TRBJ2-5, with TRBD2 matching over 9 bases. The V gene's germline CDR1 is LGHDT and CDR2 YNNKEL (reference sequence). The J segment lost 2 bases and the V segment lost 4 bases, leaving 2 bases of the junction unmatched. The CDR3 loop spans 14 amino acids. CDR3 protein: CASSPREGQETQYF. The CDR3 DNA reads as TGTGCCAGCAGCCCGCGGGAGGGGCAAGAGACCCAGTACTTC.

A few counts support this clone. V usage is TRBV5-1 and J usage is TRBJ1-4; 10 nucleotides agree with TRBD1. J was trimmed by 4 bases and V by 4 bases; bases with no gene match: 4. Germline CDR1 and CDR2: SGHRS and YFSETQ. CDR3 length equals 15 residues. The CDR3 region has the DNA TGCGCCAGCAGCACGGGACAGGGGCGTAATGAAAAACTGTTTTTT. Protein sequence: CASSTGQGRNEKLFF.

The rearrangement links TRBV7-2 to TRBJ1-5, with D possibly TRBD1 on 5 matching bases. Germline V gene data show CDR1 as SGHTA and CDR2 as FQGNSA. The CDR3 is made up of 13 amino acids. V was shortened by 5 bases and J by 7 bases, with 12 bases between the two germline ends. The CDR3 DNA reads TGTGCCAGCAGCGCCAGGGAAAACCAGCCCCAGCATTTT. This sequence encodes CASSARENQPQHF.

The rearrangement joins TRBV10-3 to TRBJ1-1; no reliable D call. This CDR3 region has 13 residues. Germline values: CDR1 ENHRY, CDR2 SYGVKD. The V gene lost 10 bases and the J gene lost 4 bases, with 16 bases spanning the gap. The CDR3 sequence is CATFAPLGTEAFF. The CDR3 DNA reads TGTGCCACCTTTGCCCCCCTGGGCACTGAAGCTTTCTTT.

The rearrangement links TRBV7-6 to TRBJ2-3; 12 nucleotides align to TRBD1. This CDR3 contains 18 residues. J was trimmed by 4 bases and V by 5 bases; bases with no gene match: 13. Germline V gene sequence: CDR1 SGHVS, CDR2 FNYEAQ. CDR3 region: CASSPDGRGQGAADTQYF. The CDR3 nucleotides read TGTGCCAGCAGCCCCGATGGACGGGGACAGGGGGCCGCAGATACGCAGTATTTT. The full variable domain, completed using reference TRBV7-6 and TRBJ2-3, is GAGVSQSPRYKVTKRGQDVALRCDPISGHVSLYWYRQALGQGPEFLTYFNYEAQQDKSGLPNDRFSAERPEGSISTLTIQRTEQRDSAMYRCASSPDGRGQGAADTQYFGPGTRLTVL.

In its sample, this clone was seen many times. The chain is built from TRBV3-1 (or the pseudogene TRBV3-2) and TRBJ1-6; a possible D gene is TRBD1 (6 bases). The CDR3 is 14 amino acids. The germline V gene encodes CDR1 LGHDT and CDR2 YNNKEL (reference sequence). The ends were cut back, 5 bases at V and 3 bases at J, with 8 bases in the middle. The CDR3 coding sequence is TGTGCCAGCAGCACAGGGAACTATAATTCACCCCTCCACTTT. This codes for CASSTGNYNSPLHF.

This clone was picked up one time. V usage is TRBV2 and J usage is TRBJ2-5; weak D call: TRBD1 (5 bases). The CDR3 extends over 14 amino acids. CDR1 SNHLY and CDR2 FYNNEI come from the germline V gene. Trimming took 8 bases from V and 3 from J, leaving 16 bases between them. The CDR3 region has the DNA TGTGCCAGCCTTACCGACAGAATAAAAGAGACCCAGTACTTC. Protein product: CASLTDRIKETQYF.

V and J are TRBV11-2 and TRBJ2-7, with D unresolved. Trimming cost V 3 bases and J 2 bases, with 14 bases left between them. Germline CDR1 reads SGHAT; CDR2 reads FQNNGV. This CDR3 spans 15 amino acids. The DNA of the CDR3 is TGTGCCAGCAGCTTGCAGGACCAAGGGACCTACGAGCAGTACTTC. The encoded protein is CASSLQDQGTYEQYF.

V is TRBV28 and J is TRBJ1-6, with TRBD1 identical over 8 bases. J lost 2 bases, V lost 6 bases, and 3 bases had no gene match. Germline lookup yields CDR1 MDHEN and CDR2 SYDVKM. This CDR3 spans 15 amino acids. CDR3 nucleotide sequence: TGTGCCAGCAGAGGACAGGGTACCTATAATTCACCCCTCCACTTT. This gives the protein CASRGQGTYNSPLHF.

This sequence joins TRBV25-1 and TRBJ2-5; 9 bases match TRBD1. The CDR3 sequence is 15 residues long. The J segment lost 5 bases and the V segment lost 6 bases, leaving 10 bases of the junction unmatched. Germline lookup yields CDR1 MGHDK and CDR2 SYGVNS. The CDR3 loop reads CASSLKQGAGETQYF. As DNA, the CDR3 is TGTGCCAGCAGCCTTAAACAGGGGGCGGGGGAGACCCAGTACTTC. Full variable domain (remainder filled in from reference TRBV25-1 and TRBJ2-5): EADIYQTPRYLVIGTGKKITLECSQTMGHDKMYWYQQDPGMELHLIHYSYGVNSTEKGDLSSESTVSRIRTEHFPLTLESARPSHTSQYLCASSLKQGAGETQYFGPGTRLLVL.

The chain joins TRBV29-1 to TRBJ2-1, with a possible D match to TRBD1 (6 bases). Germline V gives CDR1 SQVTM, CDR2 ANQGSEA. The CDR3 has 11 amino acids. V was cut by 3 bases and J by 12 bases, with 12 bases left in between. In DNA, the CDR3 is TGCAGCGTTGACCGGGACATGGGGCAGTTCTTC. It yields the protein CSVDRDMGQFF.

The V and J genes are TRBV5-4 and TRBJ2-3; 12 bases are shared with TRBD2. After removal of 10 bases from V and 6 bases from J, the junction contained 12 bases not matched to a gene. Per germline, CDR1 SGHNT and CDR2 YYREEE (reference sequence). CDR3 length equals 15 residues. The CDR3 DNA follows: TGTGCCGGAATGTCTTCTAGCGGGGGGGAGGATACGCAGTATTTT. Its translation: CAGMSSSGGEDTQYF. The whole variable domain, filled in from reference TRBV5-4 and TRBJ2-3, reads ETGVTQSPTHLIKTRGQQVTLRCSSQSGHNTVSWYQQALGQGPQFIFQYYREEENGRGNFPPRFSGLQFPNYSSELNVNALELDDSALYLCAGMSSSGGEDTQYFGPGTRLTVL.

The chain uses TRBV10-3 and TRBJ2-7, with D tentatively TRBD1 (5 bases). V gave up 0 bases and J gave up 4 bases, with 22 bases separating them. The CDR3 totals 18 residues. Germline V CDR1 and CDR2: ENHRY, SYGVKD. The DNA of the CDR3 is TGTGCCATCAGTGAGTCAATTCAAGGTCCGGCAGGGATGTACGAGCAGTACTTC. Translation: CAISESIQGPAGMYEQYF.

The CDR3 loop is CASSLSGQLNQPQHF. The CDR3, as DNA: TGTGCCAGCAGCCTAAGCGGACAGCTCAATCAGCCCCAGCATTTT. The rearrangement joins TRBV5-8 to TRBJ1-5, with D possibly TRBD1 on 6 matching bases. The germline V and J ends were trimmed by 4 bases and 3 bases, with 14 bases remaining between them. Germline V gene sequence: CDR1 SGHTS, CDR2 YDEGEE. The CDR3 is made up of 15 amino acids.

Written as DNA, the CDR3 is TGCAGCGTAGAGCCGGGACAGGGTGATGTATTGGCCCAGTACTTC. Translating it yields CSVEPGQGDVLAQYF. This chain joins TRBV29-1 and TRBJ2-5; 9 bases map to TRBD1. With 6 bases clipped from V and 9 bases from J, the junction kept 17 bases outside the gene matches. Germline CDR1 reads SQVTM; CDR2 reads ANQGSEA. CDR3 length: 15 residues.

The CDR3 nucleotides are TGTGCCAGCAGTTTTAGGATCTGGGGTATCTCACCCCTCCACTTT. Translated, it gives CASSFRIWGISPLHF. The gene calls are TRBV28 and TRBJ1-6; no reliable D call. The CDR3 covers 15 residues. V was clipped by 3 bases and J by 10 bases, with 16 bases between them. CDR1 MDHEN and CDR2 SYDVKM come from the germline V gene. The entire variable domain, with the rest obtained from reference TRBV28 and TRBJ1-6, is as follows: DVKVTQSSRYLVKRTGEKVFLECVQDMDHENMFWYRQDPGLGLRLIYFSYDVKMKEKGDIPEGYSVSREKKERFSLILESASTNQTSMYLCASSFRIWGISPLHFGNGTRLTVT.

The genes are TRBV2 and TRBJ2-1; no clear D gene. This CDR3 is built from 14 residues. Trimming took 7 bases from V and 0 from J, leaving 10 bases between them. In germline, CDR1 is SNHLY, CDR2 FYNNEI. Written as DNA, the CDR3 is TGTGCCAGCAAGGCAGGAATCTCCTACAATGAGCAGTTCTTC. This encodes CASKAGISYNEQFF.

The rearrangement uses TRBV3-1 (or the pseudogene TRBV3-2) and TRBJ1-6; no clear D gene. Germline V CDR1 and CDR2: LGHDT, YNNKEL (reference sequence). CDR3 length: 14 amino acids. V shed 1 base and J shed 6 bases, with 7 bases lying between them. The CDR3 loop is CASSQATANSPLHF. The CDR3 DNA sequence: TGTGCCAGCAGCCAAGCTACTGCTAATTCACCCCTCCACTTT.

This chain connects TRBV6-5 to TRBJ2-7, with D perhaps being TRBD1 or TRBD2 (5 bases each). The CDR3 totals 15 residues. V was clipped by 0 bases and J by 2 bases, with 11 bases between them. Germline CDR1 reads MNHEY; CDR2 reads SVGAGI. The CDR3: CASSYSGTEPYEQYF. The CDR3 DNA reads TGTGCCAGCAGTTACTCGGGGACCGAACCCTACGAGCAGTACTTC.

The chain combines TRBV4-3 with TRBJ1-5; tentative D call: TRBD1 (5 bases). Looked up from germline, CDR1 is LGHNA and CDR2 is YSLEER. The CDR3 contains 15 residues. V dropped 3 bases and J dropped 7 bases, with 16 bases sitting between them. DNA for the CDR3: TGCGCCAGCAGCCAGGGGACCGAATCTTGGCAGCCCCAGCATTTT. Its protein product is CASSQGTESWQPQHF.

The genes are TRBV19 and TRBJ1-5; the match to TRBD1 covers 8 bases. Trimming cost V 5 bases and J 5 bases; bases outside gene matches: 5. CDR1 LNHDA and CDR2 SQIVND come from the germline V gene (reference sequence). The length of the CDR3 is 14 residues. For the CDR3, the DNA is TGTGCCAGTAGTCGGGACAGGAGTTATCAGCCCCAGCATTTT. Its translation is CASSRDRSYQPQHF.

The chain employs TRBV6-2 or TRBV6-3 and TRBJ2-7; 8 bases are shared with TRBD1. This CDR3 has 14 residues. V gave up 5 bases and J gave up 5 bases; unmatched junction bases: 8. Germline lookup yields CDR1 MNHEY and CDR2 SVGEGT. The CDR3 spells CASSSRQGANEQYF. Here the CDR3 DNA reads TGTGCCAGCAGTAGCCGGCAGGGGGCTAACGAGCAGTACTTC.